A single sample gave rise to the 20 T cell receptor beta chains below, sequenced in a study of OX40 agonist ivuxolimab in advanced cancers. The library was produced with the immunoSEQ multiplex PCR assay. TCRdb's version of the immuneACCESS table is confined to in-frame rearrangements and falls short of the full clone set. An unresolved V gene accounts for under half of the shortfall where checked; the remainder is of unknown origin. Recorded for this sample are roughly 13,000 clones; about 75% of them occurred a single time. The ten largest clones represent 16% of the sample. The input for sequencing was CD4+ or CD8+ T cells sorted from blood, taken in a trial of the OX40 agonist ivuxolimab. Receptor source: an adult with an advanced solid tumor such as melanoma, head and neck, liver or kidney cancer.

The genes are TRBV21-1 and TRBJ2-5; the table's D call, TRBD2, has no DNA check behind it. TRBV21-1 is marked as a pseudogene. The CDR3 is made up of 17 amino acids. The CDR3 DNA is TGTGCCAGCAGCAAACCCCGGTGTTTGCGGAGTAGGGAGACCCAGTACTTC. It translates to CASSKPRCLRSRETQYF.

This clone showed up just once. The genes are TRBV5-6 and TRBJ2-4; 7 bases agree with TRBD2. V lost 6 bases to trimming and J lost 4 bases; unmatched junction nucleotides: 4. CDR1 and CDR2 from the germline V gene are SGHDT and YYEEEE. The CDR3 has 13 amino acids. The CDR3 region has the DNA TGTGCCAGCAACTTCGGGGGGAAAAACATTCAGTACTTC. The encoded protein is CASNFGGKNIQYF.

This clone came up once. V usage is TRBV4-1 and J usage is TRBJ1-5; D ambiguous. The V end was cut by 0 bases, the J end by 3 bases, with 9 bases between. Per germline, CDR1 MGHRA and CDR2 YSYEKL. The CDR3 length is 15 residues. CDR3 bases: TGCGCCAGCAGCCAAGATTTAACAGACAATCAGCCCCAGCATTTT. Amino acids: CASSQDLTDNQPQHF.

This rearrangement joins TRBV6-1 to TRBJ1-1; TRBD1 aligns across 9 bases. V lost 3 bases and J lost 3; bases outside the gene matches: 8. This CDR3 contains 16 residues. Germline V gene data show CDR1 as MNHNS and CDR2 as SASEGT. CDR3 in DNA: TGTGCCAGCAGTGACTGGTGGGACAGGGATCACACTGAAGCTTTCTTT. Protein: CASSDWWDRDHTEAFF.

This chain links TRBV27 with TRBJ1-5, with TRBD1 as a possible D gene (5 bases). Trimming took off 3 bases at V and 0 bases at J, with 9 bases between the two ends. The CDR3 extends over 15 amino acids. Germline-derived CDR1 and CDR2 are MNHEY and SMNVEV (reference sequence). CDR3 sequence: CASSFHRNSNQPQHF. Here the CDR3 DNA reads TGTGCCAGCAGTTTTCACAGGAATAGCAATCAGCCCCAGCATTTT.

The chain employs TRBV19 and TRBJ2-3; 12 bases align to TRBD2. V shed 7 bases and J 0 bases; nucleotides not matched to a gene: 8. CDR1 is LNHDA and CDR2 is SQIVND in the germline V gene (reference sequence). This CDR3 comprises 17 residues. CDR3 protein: CASTPSGGVFSTDTQYF. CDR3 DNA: TGTGCCAGTACTCCTAGCGGGGGGGTTTTTAGCACAGATACGCAGTATTTT.

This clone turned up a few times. Written as DNA, the CDR3 is TGCGCCAGCAGCTTGGGGGGCCAGGGGGTCTCCTACGAGCAGTACTTC. As protein: CASSLGGQGVSYEQYF. The rearrangement joins TRBV5-1 to TRBJ2-7; TRBD1 matches at 7 bases. The CDR3 length is 16 residues. Looked up from germline, CDR1 is SGHRS and CDR2 is YFSETQ. With V trimmed by 0 bases and J by 0 bases, 6 bases remained unmatched.

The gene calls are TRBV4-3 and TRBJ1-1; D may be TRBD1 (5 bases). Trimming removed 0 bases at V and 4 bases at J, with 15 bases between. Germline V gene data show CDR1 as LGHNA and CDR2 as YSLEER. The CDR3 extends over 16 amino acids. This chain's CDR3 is CASSQDGVGGATEAFF. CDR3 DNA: TGCGCCAGCAGCCAAGATGGAGTCGGAGGGGCCACTGAAGCTTTCTTT.

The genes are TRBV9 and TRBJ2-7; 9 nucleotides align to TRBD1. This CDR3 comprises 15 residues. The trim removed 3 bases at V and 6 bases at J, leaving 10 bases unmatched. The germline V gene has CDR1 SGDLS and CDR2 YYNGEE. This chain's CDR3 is CASSAPGTGLGEQYF. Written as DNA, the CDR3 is TGTGCCAGCAGCGCACCCGGGACAGGGTTGGGCGAGCAGTACTTC.

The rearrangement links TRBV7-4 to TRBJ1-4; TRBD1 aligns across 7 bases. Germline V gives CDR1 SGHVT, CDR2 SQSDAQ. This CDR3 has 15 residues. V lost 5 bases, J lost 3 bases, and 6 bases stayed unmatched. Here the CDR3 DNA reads TGTGCCAGCAGCCCTTTAGGGGGCTCTAATGAAAAACTGTTTTTT. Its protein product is CASSPLGGSNEKLFF.

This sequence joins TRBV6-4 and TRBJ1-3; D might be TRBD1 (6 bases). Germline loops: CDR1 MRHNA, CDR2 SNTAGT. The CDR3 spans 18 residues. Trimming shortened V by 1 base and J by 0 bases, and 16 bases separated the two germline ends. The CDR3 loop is CASSDFETGEDSGNTIYF. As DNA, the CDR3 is TGTGCCAGCAGTGACTTCGAGACAGGAGAAGACTCTGGAAACACCATATATTTT.

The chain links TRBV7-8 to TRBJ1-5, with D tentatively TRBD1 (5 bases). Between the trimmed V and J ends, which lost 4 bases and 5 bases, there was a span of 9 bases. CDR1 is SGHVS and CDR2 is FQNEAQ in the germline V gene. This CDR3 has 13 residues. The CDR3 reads CASSYGGDQPQHF. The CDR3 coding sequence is TGTGCCAGCAGCTACGGGGGGGATCAGCCCCAGCATTTT.

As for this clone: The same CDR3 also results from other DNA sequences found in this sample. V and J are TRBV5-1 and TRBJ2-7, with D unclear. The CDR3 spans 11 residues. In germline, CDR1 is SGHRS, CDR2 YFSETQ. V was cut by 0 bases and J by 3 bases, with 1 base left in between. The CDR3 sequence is CASSLGYEQYF. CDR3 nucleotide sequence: TGCGCCAGCAGCTTGGGCTACGAGCAGTACTTC.

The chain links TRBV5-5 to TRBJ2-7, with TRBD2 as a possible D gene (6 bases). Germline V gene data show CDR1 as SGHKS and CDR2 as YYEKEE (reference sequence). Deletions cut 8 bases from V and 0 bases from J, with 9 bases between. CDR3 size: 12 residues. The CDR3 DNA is TGTGCCAGTGCGGGAAACTCCTACGAGCAGTACTTC. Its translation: CASAGNSYEQYF.

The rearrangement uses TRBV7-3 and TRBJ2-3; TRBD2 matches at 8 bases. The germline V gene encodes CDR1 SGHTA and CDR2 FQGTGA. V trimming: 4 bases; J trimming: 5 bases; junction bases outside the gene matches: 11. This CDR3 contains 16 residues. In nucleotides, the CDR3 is TGTGCCAGCAGCTCCCCCTCGGCGGGGGGTGGAGATACGCAGTATTTT. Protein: CASSSPSAGGGDTQYF.

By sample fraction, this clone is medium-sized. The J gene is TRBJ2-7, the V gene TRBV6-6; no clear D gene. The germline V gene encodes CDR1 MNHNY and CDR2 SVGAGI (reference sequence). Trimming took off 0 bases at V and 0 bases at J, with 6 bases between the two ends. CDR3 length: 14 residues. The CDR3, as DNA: TGTGCCAGCAGTTACTCGTCCGACTCCTACGAGCAGTACTTC. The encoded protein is CASSYSSDSYEQYF.

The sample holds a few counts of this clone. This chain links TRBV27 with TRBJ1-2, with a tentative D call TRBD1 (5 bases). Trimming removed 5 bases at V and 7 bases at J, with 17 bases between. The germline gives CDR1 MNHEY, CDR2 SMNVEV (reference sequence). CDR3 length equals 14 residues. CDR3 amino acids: CASSPGGLASGYTF. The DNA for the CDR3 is TGTGCCAGCAGTCCCGGGGGGTTGGCGAGTGGCTACACCTTC.

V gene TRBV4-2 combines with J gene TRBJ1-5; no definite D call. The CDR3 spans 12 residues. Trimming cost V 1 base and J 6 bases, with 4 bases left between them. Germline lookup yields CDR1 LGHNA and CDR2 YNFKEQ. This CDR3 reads CASSQGGQPQHF. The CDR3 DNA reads TGTGCCAGCAGCCAAGGGGGTCAGCCCCAGCATTTT.

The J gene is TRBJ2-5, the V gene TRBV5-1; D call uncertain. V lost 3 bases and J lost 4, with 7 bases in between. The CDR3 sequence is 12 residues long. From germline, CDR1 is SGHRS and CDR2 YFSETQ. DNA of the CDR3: TGCGCCAGCAGCTATGGTCGAGAGACCCAGTACTTC. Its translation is CASSYGRETQYF.

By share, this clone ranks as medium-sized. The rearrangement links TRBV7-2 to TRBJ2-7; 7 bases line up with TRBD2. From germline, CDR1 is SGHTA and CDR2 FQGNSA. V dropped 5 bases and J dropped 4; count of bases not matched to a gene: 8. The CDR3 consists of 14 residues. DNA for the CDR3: TGTGCCAGCAGCCCAAGGGAGCGGGGTTACGAGCAGTACTTC. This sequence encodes CASSPRERGYEQYF.